This is a list of T cell receptor beta chains from one sample in a study of cytomegalovirus exposure and HLA in healthy donors. Repertoires were generated with immunoSEQ multiplex PCR, while TCRdb's copy carries only in-frame clones and drops some. Of under 110,000 clones in the sample, roughly 80% were seen once. Sequenced input: PBMCs. Every receptor here comes from a man between 60 and 70 years old in good health and CMV-seronegative. Each CDR3 is given with its conserved first and last residue.

>TRBV6-1|TRBJ2-1
CASVDLGRGGNEQFF
>TRBV7-2|TRBJ2-3
CASSLGARDTQYF
>TRBV6-6|TRBJ1-5
CASSQNPDRLTQHF
>TRBV7-9|TRBJ1-4
CASSLSREKLFF
>TRBV9|TRBJ1-5
CASSVVPDFNQPQHF
>TRBV11-1|TRBJ2-1
CASSAESYNEQFF
>TRBV28|TRBJ1-4
CASSTGGEKLFF
>TRBV10-3|TRBJ2-3
CAISESARSSTDTQYF
>TRBV18|TRBJ2-7
CASSPGQTSEQYF
>TRBV4-1|TRBJ1-1
CASSQDRVGHTEAFF
>TRBV19|TRBJ1-6
CASSMRAVGSPLHF
>TRBV6-4|TRBJ2-3
CASSARSGGGGTDTQYF
>TRBV7-3|TRBJ2-3
CASSWAGGTDTQYF
>TRBV13|TRBJ2-2
CASQRAGVTGELFF
>TRBV5-6|TRBJ1-1
CASTLRGITEAFF
>TRBV5-1|TRBJ1-2
CASSLADSDYGYTF
>TRBV15|TRBJ2-5
CATSQNPGQIVETQYF
>TRBV27|TRBJ1-2
CASSLGIRGTNYGYTF
>TRBV15|TRBJ2-5
CATSRNSLETQYF
>TRBV5-1|TRBJ2-5
CASSFLSRDQETQYF
>TRBV6-4|TRBJ2-1
CASTDRLSDNEQFF
>TRBV5-1|TRBJ1-4
CASSLGQGRGDNEKLFF
>TRBV7-2|TRBJ2-5
CASSLGHQETQYF
>TRBV7-9|TRBJ1-6
CASSLDPGTGHSPLHF
>TRBV6-6|TRBJ1-2
CASSSDRGVGGYTF
>TRBV4-2|TRBJ2-2
CASSQGTGGNTGELFF
>TRBV4-3|TRBJ1-6
CASSQDTPDRGRNSPLHF
>TRBV2|TRBJ2-7
CASQAQYYEQYF
>TRBV5-1|TRBJ2-3
CASSLGQGRSDTQYF
>TRBV7-3|TRBJ2-1
CASSPTGYNEQFF
>TRBV29-1|TRBJ1-5
CSVVLGANQPQHF
>TRBV27|TRBJ2-3
CASRDTGRSTDTQYF
>TRBV28|TRBJ1-4
CASSVLGEKLFF
>TRBV29-1|TRBJ2-7
CSVQDYEQYF
>TRBV18|TRBJ2-2
CASSPTGSLRELFF
>TRBV6-6|TRBJ2-7
CASKRDRTYEQYF